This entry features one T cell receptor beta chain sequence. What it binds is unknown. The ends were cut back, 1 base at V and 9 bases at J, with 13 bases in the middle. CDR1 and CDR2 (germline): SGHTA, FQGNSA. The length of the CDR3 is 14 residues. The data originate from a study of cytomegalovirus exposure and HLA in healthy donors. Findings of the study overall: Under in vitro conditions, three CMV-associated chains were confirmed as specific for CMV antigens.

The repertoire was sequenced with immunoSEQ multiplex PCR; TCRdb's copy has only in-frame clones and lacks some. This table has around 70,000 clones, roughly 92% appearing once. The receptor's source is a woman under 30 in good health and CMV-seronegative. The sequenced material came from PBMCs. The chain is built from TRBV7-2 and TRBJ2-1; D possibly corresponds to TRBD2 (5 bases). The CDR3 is CASSLGSVASEQFF. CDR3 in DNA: TGTGCCAGCAGCTTAGGTAGCGTTGCAAGTGAGCAGTTCTTC. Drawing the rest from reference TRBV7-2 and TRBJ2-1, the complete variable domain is GAGVSQSPSNKVTEKGKDVELRCDPISGHTALYWYRQSLGQGLEFLIYFQGNSAPDKSGLPSDRFSAERTGGSVSTLTIQRTQQEDSAVYLCASSLGSVASEQFFGPGTRLTVL.